Following are 19 T cell receptor beta chains from one sample sequenced in a study of blood T cell repertoires in COVID-19. TCRdb's copy holds only in-frame clones and misses some; the assay was immunoSEQ multiplex PCR. The sample shows 150,000 to 200,000 clones, approximately 90% of them seen only once. The sequencing input was peripheral blood. The receptor source for this set is a young man who had recovered from COVID-19.

The gene calls are TRBV7-2 and TRBJ1-2; 11 bases are a match to TRBD1. The CDR3 loop spans 15 amino acids. J lost 5 bases, V lost 4 bases, and 6 bases had no gene match. Germline loops: CDR1 SGHTA, CDR2 FQGNSA. CDR3 loop: CASSSGQGALYGYTF. The CDR3, as DNA: TGTGCCAGCAGCTCCGGACAGGGGGCGCTTTATGGCTACACCTTC.

The CDR3 loop reads CASSFLSRLSTDTQYF. The CDR3 DNA is TGTGCCAGCAGTTTCCTCTCCCGCCTAAGCACAGATACGCAGTATTTT. This sequence joins TRBV6-2 or TRBV6-3 and TRBJ2-3; D gene unclear. The CDR3 is 16 residues long. CDR1 MNHEY and CDR2 SVGEGT come from the germline V gene. The V end lost 4 bases, the J end lost 0 bases, and 14 bases lay between the germline ends.

The CDR3 DNA is TGCGCCAGCAGCCAAAATTCTGACTCTAACTATGGCTACACCTTC. Its protein is CASSQNSDSNYGYTF. The rearrangement joins TRBV4-1 to TRBJ1-2; the D is unclear. Germline values: CDR1 MGHRA, CDR2 YSYEKL. The V end was cut by 2 bases, the J end by 0 bases, with 10 bases between. CDR3 length: 15 amino acids.

For the CDR3, the DNA is TGTGCCAGCAGCTCCCTGGGGGGGTTTCGCGAGCAGTACTTC. Translating it yields CASSSLGGFREQYF. The chain joins TRBV11-2 to TRBJ2-7; TRBD2 aligns across 7 bases. V lost 4 bases and J lost 6; bases outside the gene matches: 9. Germline V gene sequence: CDR1 SGHAT, CDR2 FQNNGV. The CDR3 runs to 14 residues.

The chain joins TRBV24-1 to TRBJ2-5; D perhaps matches TRBD1 (5 bases). The germline gives CDR1 KGHDR, CDR2 SFDVKD. This CDR3 region has 16 residues. The V end was cut by 1 base, the J end by 4 bases, with 15 bases between. CDR3 DNA: TGTGCCACCAGTGATTTATCGTCCCCAGGGCCAGAGACCCAGTACTTC. It translates to CATSDLSSPGPETQYF.

The rearrangement links TRBV6-5 to TRBJ2-1, with TRBD1 matching 9 bases. Unmatched junction bases numbered 5, after V lost 4 bases and J lost 1 base. Germline V CDR1 and CDR2: MNHEY, SVGAGI. The length of the CDR3 is 16 residues. The CDR3 here is CASSSTGGVSYNEQFF. As DNA, the CDR3 is TGTGCCAGCAGTTCTACAGGGGGCGTTTCCTACAATGAGCAGTTCTTC.

This clone showed up just once. The chain links TRBV11-2 to TRBJ1-5; D unclear. There are 15 residues in the CDR3. The germline gives CDR1 SGHAT, CDR2 FQNNGV. Trimming shortened V by 4 bases and J by 4 bases, and 14 bases separated the two germline ends. The CDR3, as DNA: TGTGCCAGCAGCTCCGACAACCTAATAAATCAGCCCCAGCATTTT. Translated, it gives CASSSDNLINQPQHF.

The chain couples TRBV24-1 to TRBJ2-3, with a possible D match to TRBD2 (5 bases). V lost 5 bases to trimming and J lost 3 bases, with 5 bases between them. Germline V gene lookup returns CDR1 KGHDR and CDR2 SFDVKD. CDR3 length: 12 amino acids. The CDR3 sequence: CATSGGTDTQYF. CDR3 sequence (DNA): TGTGCCACCAGTGGAGGGACAGATACGCAGTATTTT.

This clone appeared once. CDR3 nucleotide sequence: TGCGCCAGCAGCGAGGGGGTACGCGGGGAGCTGTTTTTT. Translation: CASSEGVRGELFF. The chain combines TRBV5-1 with TRBJ2-2; TRBD1 might be the D (6 bases). V gave up 4 bases and J gave up 7 bases, with 11 bases separating them. The CDR3 runs 13 residues. Looked up from germline, CDR1 is SGHRS and CDR2 is YFSETQ.

The chain has TRBV12-3 or TRBV12-4 and TRBJ1-2; no firm D call. The V end was cut by 5 bases, the J end by 8 bases, with 15 bases between. This CDR3 comprises 13 residues. CDR3 region: CASSLTMMWGYTF. The CDR3 region has the DNA TGTGCCAGCAGTCTAACGATGATGTGGGGCTACACCTTC.

The rearrangement joins TRBV6-2 or TRBV6-3 to TRBJ2-7, with D possibly being TRBD2 (6 bases). V lost 2 bases to trimming and J lost 2 bases, with 22 bases between them. CDR1 is MNHEY and CDR2 is SVGEGT in the germline V gene. The CDR3 sequence is 18 residues long. CDR3 protein: CASSYEKLRNWGAYEQYF. The CDR3 nucleotides read TGTGCCAGCAGTTACGAGAAACTGAGGAACTGGGGGGCCTACGAGCAGTACTTC.

This clone turned up a few times. The chain employs TRBV4-1 and TRBJ2-1, with 9 bases lining up with TRBD1. V dropped 5 bases and J dropped 7; count of bases not matched to a gene: 9. The CDR3 sequence is 15 residues long. The germline CDR1 and CDR2 sequences are MGHRA and YSYEKL. CDR3 bases: TGCGCCAGCAGCACCCGACAGGGGGGTAAAAATGAGCAGTTCTTC. Amino acid sequence: CASSTRQGGKNEQFF.

The gene calls are TRBV25-1 and TRBJ2-1; 8 bases are a match to TRBD2. Germline-derived CDR1 and CDR2 are MGHDK and SYGVNS. The CDR3 has 14 amino acids. The V gene end was trimmed by 3 bases and the J gene end by 8 bases; junction bases not matched to a gene: 6. The CDR3 region has the DNA TGTGCCAGCAGTGAGGAGCGGGAGTGGGATGAGCAGTTCTTC. It is translated as CASSEEREWDEQFF.

This clone was detected only a few times. The V call is TRBV4-2, the J call TRBJ2-1; a weak D match, TRBD2 (6 bases). The CDR3 has 17 residues. CDR1 and CDR2 from the germline V gene are LGHNA and YNFKEQ. V was trimmed by 1 base and J by 3 bases, leaving 16 bases between them. The CDR3 nucleotides read TGTGCCAGCAGCCAAGTTGGAGGGGCAGGGAACTACAATGAGCAGTTCTTC. Residues: CASSQVGGAGNYNEQFF.

The V gene is TRBV10-3, the J gene TRBJ1-2; D remains unclear. The V gene's germline CDR1 is ENHRY and CDR2 SYGVKD. Trimming pared 7 bases from V and 4 bases from J, leaving 13 bases between. CDR3 length: 13 residues. CDR3 nucleotide sequence: TGTGCCATCAAACAGCCCGCTGGCTATGGCTACACCTTC. This codes for CAIKQPAGYGYTF.

The chain has TRBV7-9 and TRBJ2-5, with D unresolved. CDR1 SEHNR and CDR2 FQNEAQ come from the germline V gene (reference sequence). V lost 2 bases to trimming and J lost 5 bases, with 15 bases between them. The CDR3 is 15 amino acids. The CDR3 protein is CASSLRSGRGETQYF. CDR3 DNA: TGTGCCAGCAGCTTACGGTCTGGGCGTGGGGAGACCCAGTACTTC.

The CDR3 bases are TGTGCCAGCAGTGATCAGGGGAATAATCAGCCCCAGCATTTT. Its translation is CASSDQGNNQPQHF. This rearrangement joins TRBV6-1 to TRBJ1-5, with TRBD1 as a possible D gene (6 bases). V was trimmed by 3 bases and J by 4 bases, leaving 10 bases between them. CDR1 and CDR2 from the germline V gene are MNHNS and SASEGT. The CDR3 totals 14 residues.

The V gene is TRBV6-2 or TRBV6-3, the J gene TRBJ2-7; TRBD1 matches at 7 bases. The CDR3 is 16 residues long. Germline values: CDR1 MNHEY, CDR2 SVGEGT. Unmatched junction bases numbered 16, after V lost 6 bases and J lost 5 bases. This chain's CDR3 is CASSPFPGQFIDEQYF. CDR3 nucleotide sequence: TGTGCCAGCAGCCCTTTCCCGGGACAGTTTATCGACGAGCAGTACTTC.

This clone was seen just once. The chain combines TRBV5-4 with TRBJ2-7, with 8 bases fitting TRBD2. CDR3 length equals 14 residues. V dropped 3 bases and J dropped 6; count of bases not matched to a gene: 8. Germline V CDR1 and CDR2: SGHNT, YYREEE (reference sequence). For the CDR3, the DNA is TGTGCCAGCAGCTCCGGGACTAGTCTTTCCGAGCAGTACTTC. Its protein is CASSSGTSLSEQYF.